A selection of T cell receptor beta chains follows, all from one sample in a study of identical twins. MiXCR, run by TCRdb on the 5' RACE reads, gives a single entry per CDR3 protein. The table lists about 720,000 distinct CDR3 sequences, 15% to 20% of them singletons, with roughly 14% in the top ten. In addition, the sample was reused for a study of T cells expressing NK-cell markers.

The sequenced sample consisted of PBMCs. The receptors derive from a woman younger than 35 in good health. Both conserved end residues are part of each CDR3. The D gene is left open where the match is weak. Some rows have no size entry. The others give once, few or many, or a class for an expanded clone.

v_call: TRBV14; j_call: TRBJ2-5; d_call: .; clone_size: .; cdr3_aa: CASSQDDGRQETQYF; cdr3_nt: TGTGCCAGCAGCCAAGATGATGGCAGACAAGAGACCCAGTACTTC
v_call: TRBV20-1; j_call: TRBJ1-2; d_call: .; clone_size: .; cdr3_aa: CSARPNAGGYGYTF; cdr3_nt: TGCAGTGCTAGACCCAACGCGGGTGGCTATGGCTACACCTTC
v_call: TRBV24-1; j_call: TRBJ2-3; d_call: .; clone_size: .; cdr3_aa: CATSEPFTDTQYF; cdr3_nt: TGTGCCACCAGTGAGCCCTTCACAGATACGCAGTATTTT
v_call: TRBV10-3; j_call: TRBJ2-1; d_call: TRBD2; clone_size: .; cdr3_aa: CAISEADYKTSGRLYNEQFF; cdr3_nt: TGTGCCATCAGTGAAGCCGACTATAAGACTAGCGGGAGACTCTACAATGAGCAGTTCTTC
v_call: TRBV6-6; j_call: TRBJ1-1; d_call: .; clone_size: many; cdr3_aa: CASSYSAGTEAFF; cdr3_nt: TGTGCCAGCAGTTACTCCGCGGGGACTGAAGCTTTCTTT
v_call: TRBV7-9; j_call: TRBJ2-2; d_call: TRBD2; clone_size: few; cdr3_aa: CASSSQREGNTGELFF; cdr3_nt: TGTGCCAGCAGCTCTCAGCGGGAGGGGAACACCGGGGAGCTGTTTTTT
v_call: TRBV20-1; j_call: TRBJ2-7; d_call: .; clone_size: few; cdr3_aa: CSAREYSYEQYF; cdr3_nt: TGCAGTGCTAGAGAGTACTCCTACGAGCAGTACTTC
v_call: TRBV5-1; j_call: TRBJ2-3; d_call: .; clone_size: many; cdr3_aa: CASSIGTSTDTQYF; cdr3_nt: TGCGCCAGCAGCATCGGGACTTCCACAGATACGCAGTATTTT
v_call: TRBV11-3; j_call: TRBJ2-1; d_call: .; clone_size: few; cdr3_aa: CASSHQQGGSYNEQFF; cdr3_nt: TGTGCCAGCAGCCACCAACAGGGAGGGTCCTACAATGAGCAGTTCTTC
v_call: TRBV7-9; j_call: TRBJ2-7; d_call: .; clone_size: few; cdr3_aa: CASSLDIGPTSYEQYF; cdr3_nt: TGTGCCAGCAGCTTAGATATCGGGCCAACCTCCTACGAGCAGTACTTC
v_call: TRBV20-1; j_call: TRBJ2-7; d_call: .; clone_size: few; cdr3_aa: CSALGHSEQYF; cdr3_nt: TGCAGTGCCCTCGGGCATTCAGAGCAGTACTTC